This T cell receptor beta chain was obtained from a study of blood T cell repertoires in COVID-19. Study at large: Both acute and convalescent COVID-19 samples were obtained from the United States, Italy and Spain.

How the authors handled the data: Amplification of reference gene primers was used by the study to estimate nucleated cell counts. Sequencing was performed with immunoSEQ multiplex PCR; in TCRdb, only in-frame clones are kept and a portion is missing. The V and J calls and clone size were taken over from that table, and D and trimming were inferred from the DNA. The sample lists about 240,000 clones, 82% occurring once. The length of the CDR3 is 13 residues. Per germline, CDR1 SEHNR and CDR2 FQNEAQ (reference sequence). Trimming removed 5 bases from V and 4 bases from J, with 9 bases in between. This rearrangement joins TRBV7-9 to TRBJ1-3; D gene unclear. The material sequenced was peripheral blood. This receptor was identified in a woman in her sixties with active or convalescent COVID-19. In DNA, the CDR3 is TGTGCCAGCAGCAAGGAGGCGGGAAACACCATATATTTT. Translated, it gives CASSKEAGNTIYF.